The rows below give T cell receptor beta chains drawn from one sample of a study of OX40 agonist ivuxolimab in advanced cancers. Using immunoSEQ multiplex PCR, the repertoire was profiled, and TCRdb retains in-frame clones only, with some absent. The sample consists of approximately 84,000 clones, 65% to 90% of them appearing once. The sample in question was CD4+ or CD8+ T cells sorted from blood, obtained in a trial of the OX40 agonist ivuxolimab. The receptors originated from an adult with an advanced solid tumor such as melanoma, head and neck, liver or kidney cancer. The CDR3 runs from the conserved cysteine through the conserved F or W. D genes are given only for firm matches. Some rows mark clone size as missing; the rest say once, few, many or name a class of expanded clone.

>TRBV18|TRBJ1-2|-|-|16
CASSPDLLPGRYGYTF
TGTGCCAGCTCACCAGATTTGCTGCCAGGGCGGTATGGCTACACCTTC
>TRBV6-8|TRBJ2-7|-|TRBD1|15
CASALQDRGPYEQYF
TGTGCCAGCGCGTTACAGGACAGGGGGCCCTACGAGCAGTACTTC
>TRBV19|TRBJ2-3|-|-|17
CASSIEGTYLSTDTQYF
TGTGCCAGTAGTATAGAAGGGACATACCTTAGCACAGATACGCAGTATTTT
>TRBV13|TRBJ2-7|few|-|14
CASSFRDMSYEQYF
TGTGCCAGCAGCTTTAGGGACATGTCTTACGAGCAGTACTTC
>TRBV7-2|TRBJ1-5|-|-|13
CASSSDGNQPQHF
TGTGCCAGCAGCTCGGACGGGAATCAGCCCCAGCATTTT
>TRBV19|TRBJ2-2|-|TRBD1|15
CASSTGARDTGELFF
TGTGCCAGCAGTACAGGGGCAAGAGACACCGGGGAGCTGTTTTTT
>TRBV5-1|TRBJ2-7|-|-|13
CASSTGSSYEQYF
TGCGCCAGCAGCACGGGGTCTTCCTACGAGCAGTACTTC
>TRBV7-2|TRBJ1-5|-|-|15
CASSFSGGSVQPQHF
TGTGCCAGCAGCTTCTCCGGTGGGTCGGTTCAGCCCCAGCATTTT
>TRBV11-2|TRBJ1-2|-|-|13
CASSSDSLSGYTF
TGTGCCAGCAGCTCAGACAGTTTATCGGGCTACACCTTC
>TRBV28|TRBJ1-2|-|-|14
CASRGRVVWDGYTF
TGTGCCAGCAGAGGCCGCGTAGTTTGGGATGGCTACACCTTC
>TRBV28|TRBJ1-2|few|-|14
CASSLGVVQSGYTF
TGTGCCAGCAGCTTGGGGGTTGTACAAAGTGGCTACACCTTC
>TRBV9|TRBJ2-2|-|-|17
CASSVSLSHANTGELFF
TGTGCCAGCAGCGTATCTCTCAGTCATGCGAACACCGGGGAGCTGTTTTTT
>TRBV4-3|TRBJ1-4|-|TRBD1|17
CASSQEATGFSNEKLFF
TGCGCCAGCAGCCAAGAGGCGACAGGGTTCTCTAATGAAAAACTGTTTTTT
>TRBV15|TRBJ1-2|once|TRBD1|13
CATSSGQGEGYTF
TGTGCCACCAGCTCAGGACAGGGGGAAGGCTACACCTTC
>TRBV15|TRBJ2-3|-|-|13
CATSFGGTDTQYF
TGTGCCACCAGCTTCGGAGGCACAGATACGCAGTATTTT
>TRBV5-6|TRBJ2-5|-|-|18
CASSWGFMAWTGQETQYF
TGTGCCAGCAGCTGGGGGTTTATGGCGTGGACCGGACAAGAGACCCAGTACTTC
>TRBV18|TRBJ2-3|-|TRBD2|15
CASSPPAGGTDTQYF
TGTGCCAGCTCACCACCAGCGGGGGGCACAGATACGCAGTATTTT
>TRBV14|TRBJ1-2|-|-|16
CASSHITAGLNKGYTF
TGTGCCAGCAGCCATATTACAGCAGGGTTGAACAAGGGCTACACCTTC
>TRBV13|TRBJ1-4|-|-|13
CASSHGANEKLFF
TGTGCCAGCAGCCACGGGGCGAATGAAAAACTGTTTTTT
>TRBV6-6|TRBJ1-2|-|-|14
CASRNDGVNYGYTF
TGTGCCAGCAGAAACGACGGAGTTAACTATGGCTACACCTTC
>TRBV11-3|TRBJ1-6|-|TRBD1|13
CASSATGVSPLHF
TGTGCCAGCAGCGCGACAGGGGTTTCACCCCTCCACTTT
>TRBV18|TRBJ2-6|-|TRBD2|20
CASSPPGLAGGYPGANVLTF
TGTGCCAGCTCACCACCGGGACTAGCGGGGGGGTACCCCGGGGCCAACGTCCTGACTTTC
>TRBV18|TRBJ1-2|-|-|14
CASSADKRLYGYTF
TGTGCCAGCTCAGCAGACAAGAGACTCTATGGCTACACCTTC
>TRBV19|TRBJ2-3|once|TRBD1|15
CASSTNRGHTDTQYF
TGTGCCAGTAGTACAAACAGGGGGCACACAGATACGCAGTATTTT
>TRBV7-9|TRBJ2-7|-|TRBD2|14
CASSFSGGAYEQYF
TGTGCCAGCAGCTTTAGCGGGGGGGCCTACGAGCAGTACTTC
>TRBV5-1|TRBJ1-1|-|TRBD1|18
CASSLEASQGALYTEAFF
TGCGCCAGCAGCCTGGAGGCTAGTCAGGGGGCATTGTACACTGAAGCTTTCTTT
>TRBV19|TRBJ2-3|-|-|11
CATSSTDTQYF
TGTGCCACCTCTAGCACAGATACGCAGTATTTT
>TRBV10-3|TRBJ2-7|-|TRBD2|13
CATRTSETYEQYF
TGTGCCACCCGGACTAGCGAGACCTACGAGCAGTACTTC
>TRBV6-1|TRBJ2-3|-|TRBD2|15
CASSQSGGGTDTQYF
TGTGCCAGCAGCCAGTCCGGGGGGGGCACAGATACGCAGTATTTT
>TRBV5-1|TRBJ2-6|-|TRBD2|17
CASSVSGDRSGANVLTF
TGCGCCAGCAGCGTAAGCGGGGATCGGTCTGGGGCCAACGTCCTGACTTTC
>TRBV13|TRBJ1-6|-|-|14
CASRDGHYNSPLHF
TGTGCCAGCAGGGACGGACACTATAATTCACCCCTCCACTTT
>TRBV29-1|TRBJ1-4|-|-|13
CSVVLVNNEKLFF
TGCAGCGTTGTTCTAGTCAATAATGAAAAACTGTTTTTT
>TRBV4-3|TRBJ2-3|-|-|18
CASSQAAGVGRDADTQYF
TGCGCCAGCAGCCAAGCCGCCGGCGTGGGCAGGGATGCAGATACGCAGTATTTT
>TRBV9|TRBJ1-1|-|TRBD1|15
CASSGGTGGNTEAFF
TGTGCCAGCAGCGGCGGGACAGGGGGGAACACTGAAGCTTTCTTT